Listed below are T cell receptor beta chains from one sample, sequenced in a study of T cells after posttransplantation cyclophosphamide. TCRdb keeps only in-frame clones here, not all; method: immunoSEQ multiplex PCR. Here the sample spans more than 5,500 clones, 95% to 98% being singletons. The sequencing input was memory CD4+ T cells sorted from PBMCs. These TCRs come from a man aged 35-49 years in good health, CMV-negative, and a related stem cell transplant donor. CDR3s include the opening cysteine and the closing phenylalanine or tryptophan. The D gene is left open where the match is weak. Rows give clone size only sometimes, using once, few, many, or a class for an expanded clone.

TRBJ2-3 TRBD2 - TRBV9 TGTGCCAGCAGCCGAGTAGCGGGAGATGGCACAGATACGCAGTATTTT CASSRVAGDGTDTQYF
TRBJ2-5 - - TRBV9 TGTGCCAGCAGCCGGGGAGGGGGAGAGACCCAGTACTTC CASSRGGGETQYF
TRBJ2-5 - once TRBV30 TGTGCCTGGAGTGCTAAAAGTATTGTGGAGACCCAGTACTTC CAWSAKSIVETQYF
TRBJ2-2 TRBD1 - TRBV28 TGTGCCAGCAGTTTCCGGGGACAGGGGGCACCCGGGGAGCTGTTTTTT CASSFRGQGAPGELFF
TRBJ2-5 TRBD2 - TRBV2 TGTGCCAGCGGGGGACTAGCGGGAGGATCAGAGACCCAGTACTTC CASGGLAGGSETQYF
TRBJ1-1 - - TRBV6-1 TGTGCCAGCACCGCGGGACTAAACACTGAAGCTTTCTTT CASTAGLNTEAFF
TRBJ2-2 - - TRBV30 TGTGCCTGGGCAGGGACTTCAAGGACCGGGGAGCTGTTTTTT CAWAGTSRTGELFF
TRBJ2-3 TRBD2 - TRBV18 TGTGCCAGCTCACGAGCGGGAGGGCTCACAGATACGCAGTATTTT CASSRAGGLTDTQYF
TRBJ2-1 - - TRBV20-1 TGCAGCGTTACTAGAAAAGTTGAGCAGTTCTTC CSVTRKVEQFF
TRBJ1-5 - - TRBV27 TGTGCCACCATGGGGACGGGAGGGGATCAGCCCCAGCATTTT CATMGTGGDQPQHF
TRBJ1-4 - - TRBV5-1 TGCGCCAGCAGCTTGGATGCAGGAACCGAAAAACTGTTTTTT CASSLDAGTEKLFF
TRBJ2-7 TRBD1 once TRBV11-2 TGTGCCAGCAGCTTAACAGGGGACGAGCAGTACTTC CASSLTGDEQYF
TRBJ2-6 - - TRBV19 TGTGCCAGTAGTATTGGAGGGCCTGGGGCCAACGTCCTGACTTTC CASSIGGPGANVLTF
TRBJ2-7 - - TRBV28 TGTGCCAGCAGTTTAGCTGGGGAGGCCTTCGACGAGCAGTACTTC CASSLAGEAFDEQYF
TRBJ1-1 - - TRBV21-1 TGTGCCAGCAGCAAACAGGGGGCGAACACTGAAGCTTTCTTT CASSKQGANTEAFF
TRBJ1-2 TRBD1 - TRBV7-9 TGTGCCAGCAGCTTTTCTAGGACAGGACGTGGCTACACCTTC CASSFSRTGRGYTF
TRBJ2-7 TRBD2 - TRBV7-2 TGTGCCAGCAGCTTATCTTTTCGGACTAGCGGGAGGAGGTCCTACGAGCAGTACTTC CASSLSFRTSGRRSYEQYF
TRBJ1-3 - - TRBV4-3 TGCGCCAGCAGCCAAGATCTAGAGGAAACGGTCATATATTTT CASSQDLEETVIYF
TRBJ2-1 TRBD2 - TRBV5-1 TGCGCCAGCAGCTTGAGGACTAGCGGGATCAATGAGCAGTTCTTC CASSLRTSGINEQFF
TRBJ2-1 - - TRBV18 TGTGCCAGCTCGCTGACCTTCGGGGGTGGCAATGAGCAGTTCTTC CASSLTFGGGNEQFF
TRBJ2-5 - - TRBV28 TGTGCCAGCAGTTTATCGCAGGGAGGGGGCCAAGAGACCCAGTACTTC CASSLSQGGGQETQYF
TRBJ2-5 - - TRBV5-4 TGTGCCAGCAGCCCGGGACCGGCCGTAGAAGCGGGAGAGACCCAGTACTTC CASSPGPAVEAGETQYF
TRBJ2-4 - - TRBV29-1 TGCAGCGTTGCCCCTCGCGCACCGGGAGACATTCAGTACTTC CSVAPRAPGDIQYF
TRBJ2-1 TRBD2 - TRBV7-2 TGTGCCAGCAGCTTAGTAAGGGGGACTAGCGGGATCCTATACAATGAGCAGTTCTTC CASSLVRGTSGILYNEQFF
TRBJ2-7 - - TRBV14 TGTGCCAGCAGCCAAGAGAGGGGGTCCAGCTCCTACGAGCAGTACTTC CASSQERGSSSYEQYF
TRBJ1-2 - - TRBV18 TGTGCCAGCTCACCCAGGGCGGACTATGGCTACACCTTC CASSPRADYGYTF
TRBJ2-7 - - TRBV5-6 TGTGCCAGCAGCTTGGTTGCTAGCTACGAGCAGTACTTC CASSLVASYEQYF
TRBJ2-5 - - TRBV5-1 TGCGCCAGCACCTTGGCCCGGGAGAAAGAGACCCAGTACTTC CASTLAREKETQYF
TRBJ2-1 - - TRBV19 TGTGCCAGTAGTACGAGAGGGGGGGTTGGAGGGGATGAGCAGTTCTTC CASSTRGGVGGDEQFF
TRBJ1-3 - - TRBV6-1 TGTGCCAGCAGTGACAGGGGATTCTCTGGAAACACCATATATTTT CASSDRGFSGNTIYF
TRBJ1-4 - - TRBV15 TGTGCCACCAGCAGAGGATCGGACAGTAGGGATGAAAAACTGTTTTTT CATSRGSDSRDEKLFF
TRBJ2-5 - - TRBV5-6 TGTGCCAGCAGCTTGAGGGAGGCGGAGACCCAGTACTTC CASSLREAETQYF
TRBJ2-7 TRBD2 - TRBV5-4 TGTGCCAGCAGCCTTAGGGTGTCTAGCGGGAGGGCCATCTCCTACGAGCAGTACTTC CASSLRVSSGRAISYEQYF
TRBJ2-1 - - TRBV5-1 TGCGCCAGCAGAAGGGGTATAAACGACTACAATGAGCAGTTCTTC CASRRGINDYNEQFF
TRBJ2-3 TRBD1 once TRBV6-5 TGTGCCAGCAGGTCCGGACAGGGGGCGGATACGCAGTATTTT CASRSGQGADTQYF
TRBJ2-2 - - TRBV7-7 TGTGCCAGCAGCGAAGGGGCGAACACCGGGGAGCTGTTTTTT CASSEGANTGELFF
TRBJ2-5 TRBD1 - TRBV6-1 TGTGCCAGCAGCCTCGGACAGGGGGGAGTAGAGACCCAGTACTTC CASSLGQGGVETQYF
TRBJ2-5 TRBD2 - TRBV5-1 TGCGCCAGCAGCTTCTCCTCTAGCGGGAGGGAAATGTACCAAGAGACCCAGTACTTC CASSFSSSGREMYQETQYF
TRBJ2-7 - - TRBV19 TGTGCCAGTAGTATAAGGGGGGGCCAAGCCTACGAGCAGTACTTC CASSIRGGQAYEQYF
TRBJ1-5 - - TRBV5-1 TGCGCCAGCAGCCGACAGCCCGATAGCAATCAGCCCCAGCATTTT CASSRQPDSNQPQHF
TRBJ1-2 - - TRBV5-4 TGTGCCAGCAGCTTGGCAGGGGTGGACTATGGCTACACCTTC CASSLAGVDYGYTF
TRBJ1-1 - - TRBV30 TGTGCCTGGAGTGTACGCAGTGAAGCTTTCTTT CAWSVRSEAFF
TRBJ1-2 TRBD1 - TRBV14 TGTGCCAGCAGCCGACAGGGTTGGGGCTACACCTTC CASSRQGWGYTF
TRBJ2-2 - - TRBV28 TGTGCCAGCACCGAAAACAACTATGTCGGGGAGCTGTTTTTT CASTENNYVGELFF
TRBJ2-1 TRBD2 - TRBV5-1 TGCGCCAGCAGCTGGGGACTAGCGGGAGGCTACAATGAGCAGTTCTTC CASSWGLAGGYNEQFF
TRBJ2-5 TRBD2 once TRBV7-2 TGTGCCAGCAGCACAGGACTAGCGGGTTCAGGGGAGACCCAGTACTTC CASSTGLAGSGETQYF
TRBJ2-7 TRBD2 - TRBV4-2 TGTGCCAGCAGCCAAGATCTTCAGACTAGCGGGAGTTACGAGCAGTACTTC CASSQDLQTSGSYEQYF
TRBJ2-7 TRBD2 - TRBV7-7 TGTGCTAGCAGCTTAGCGGCGGGAGGCTCCTACGAGCAGTACTTC CASSLAAGGSYEQYF
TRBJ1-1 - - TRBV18 TGTGCCAGCTCCAACAACCAAGCGGATGAAGCTTTCTTT CASSNNQADEAFF
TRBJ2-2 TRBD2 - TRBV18 TGTGCCAGCTCACAGGGACTAGCCCTCCACACCGGGGAGCTGTTTTTT CASSQGLALHTGELFF